The source of this TCR beta chain is a study of cytomegalovirus exposure and HLA in healthy donors (dated by TCRdb to between 2016 and 2019). The study in broad terms: An earlier analysis of roughly 500 of the donors reported 250 to 350 Gb of sequence data and some 120 million unique TCR beta sequences from about 179 million T cells. Among the approximately 400 genotyped donors, 81% belonged to the genetic ancestry cluster associated with self-reported Caucasian donors. On average, around 230,000 unique TCR beta nucleotide sequences were sequenced per donor among fewer than 500 genotyped donors of the cohort, with approximately 18% of those sequences being non-productive. Because of strong linkage in the cohort, four to six DR-DQ haplotypes were treated as single units for association and clustering. Every discovery cohort repertoire had been produced on one sequencing platform. The number of donors typed differed by locus, with roughly 620-630 for A, B, C, DRB1 and DQB1, roughly 520 for DQA1, nearly 610 for DPA1, and some 450 for DPB1. Both class I and class II loci were covered by HLA typing, at four-digit resolution. To predict cytomegalovirus infection status, the study combined high-throughput TCR immunosequencing, statistical association of individual TCRs with disease status, and machine learning. Rather than drawing on any new phenotypic data, the later analysis identified candidate immune exposures from TCR beta sequences and the way those sequences occurred across donors. The study aimed to test whether cataloging public T cell receptors could reveal signatures of past pathogen exposure. Besides the first cohort of under 700 subjects, a separate validation cohort made up of around 120 different subjects was used. In a later genetic analysis, genome-wide SNP genotypes for about 55% of the 666 donors were used, and that subset was treated as a discovery cohort. An early release covering about 600 HLA-typed donors comprised 300 to 350 gigabases of sequencing data and roughly 85 million unique TCR sequences. To study patterns of TCR occurrence, a later analysis re-analyzed previously published TCR beta repertoires from around 670 donors and added high-resolution HLA genotyping. Using immunosequencing, the study profiled T cell repertoires from fewer than 700 subjects and related those repertoires to cytomegalovirus serostatus. Donor age, sex, ethnicity and CMV serostatus were compiled together with the repertoire data. In an earlier analysis of around 540 of the donors, high-throughput TCR beta sequencing was used to judge whether each TCR beta V gene segment behaved as functional or pseudogenic.

Library preparation was by the immunoSEQ multiplex PCR assay. A mixture of 60 forward primers for TCR Vbeta segments and 13 reverse primers for TCR Jbeta segments was used in the multiplex PCR. The CDR3 region of rearranged TCR beta genes was amplified from genomic DNA by a multiplex PCR assay. The Illumina HiSeq System was used to sequence the amplified TCR beta libraries as 87-base-pair reads. As for the original processing: Across the 500 to 850 repertoires, a later analysis counted tens of millions of unique TCR beta chains, 9.5 million to 12 million of which were shared by at least two donors. Raw reads were error-corrected and collapsed into unique sequences with a nearest-neighbor algorithm that merged closely related sequences to remove PCR and sequencing errors. Alignment of CDR3 sequences to IMGT reference sequences was used to assign V, D and J gene segments. For a sequence to be retained, at least a six-nucleotide match to both a V gene segment and a J gene segment was required. Rearrangements were classified as productive when the CDR3 lacked stop codons and remained in frame with V and J, and all other rearrangements were classified as non-productive. Following IMGT convention, CDR3 was defined as the stretch from the second conserved V-encoded cysteine up to the conserved J-encoded phenylalanine. The earlier analysis of some 580 of the donors excluded any sequence lacking an unambiguous match to a single V gene segment. In an earlier analysis of 500 to 750 of the donors, V segments were called functional above 56.7% productive rearrangements and were called segregating when the between-donor standard deviation exceeded 5%. A statistical classification framework was built to diagnose cytomegalovirus status from the catalog of TCR beta chain sequences. A later analysis assigned V and J genes by comparing TCR nucleotide sequences with IMGT/GENE-DB human TR gene sequences. The TCRdist pipeline was used in a later analysis to assign CDR3 sequences and most-parsimonious VDJ recombination scenarios. In a later analysis, each TCR beta chain was defined by its CDR3 amino acid sequence together with its V-gene family, and reads without a unique V-gene family were excluded. As a way to deal with suspected cross-contamination and a sequencing artifact, a later analysis dropped hundreds of nucleotide sequences that were highly shared and had low generation probability. In a later analysis, a clonal expansion index was calculated for each public chain from normalized within-repertoire ranks of inferred template counts. In a later analysis, generation probabilities were computed with a VDJ recombination model fitted to out-of-frame rearrangements, and the resulting probabilities were checked against IGoR. In a later analysis, hypergeometric tests were used to score TCR-TCR, TCR-HLA and TCR-CMV co-occurrence, with a repertoire-size bias correction applied to TCR pairs. To estimate false discovery rates, a later analysis permuted the HLA or CMV assignments 20 times. In a later analysis, co-occurring TCRs were grouped using DBSCAN, and TCRdist sequence similarity was added for clustering within HLA-allele-positive subsets. For co-occurrence clustering, repertoires with fewer than 30,000 or more than 120,000 public chains were excluded, along with five or six repertoires with anomalous nucleotide sharing. Imported from immuneACCESS, the table was reduced by TCRdb to in-frame sequences with V and J called. These copies leave out some clones; in studies compared against another copy, an unresolved V gene accounts for under half, and the cause of the remainder is not known. V, J and clone size are taken as reported in that table, and D and trimming were inferred from the DNA itself. In this sample's table one finds about 99,000 clones. Clones ranked in the top ten supply 3.5% of the sample.

In regard to this clone: Its antigen specificity is not known.

The cohort consisted of more than 650 healthy bone marrow donors. All cohort members were sampled while nominally healthy, although unrecorded immune exposures were likely present. The donor tested CMV seronegative and was one of the 352 seronegative cohort members. Each donor provided a peripheral blood sample, and peripheral blood mononuclear cells were used for TCR beta sequencing. The Qiagen DNeasy Blood Extraction Kit was used to extract genomic DNA from the blood cell samples. Counted from cysteine to phenylalanine, this CDR3 has 18 amino acids. Solely the CDR3 DNA is kept, with 54 bases framed from the first base. The CDR1 and CDR2 encoded by the germline V gene are SGHRS and YFSETQ. The V end loses 4 bases and the J end loses 2 bases, and a stretch of 22 bases separates them. Results and caveats for the whole study, not just this receptor: A later analysis reported that several top co-occurrence clusters appeared linked to parvovirus B19, influenza, CMV and Epstein-Barr virus. At a false discovery rate of 0.05, a later analysis linked 16,951 TCR beta sequences to specific HLA alleles. Presence/absence analyses assumed roughly uniform sequencing depth across donors, an assumption that may not hold. In a later analysis, HLA-associated TCR beta chains showed more clonal expansion and lower generation probabilities than non-associated chains that were equally common. CMV serostatus was the only immune exposure information available for the cohort. In a later genetic analysis, a missense DCLRE1C variant was associated with V-gene and J-gene trimming of TCR beta chains, and the association was replicated in an independent cohort. The authors suggested that the approach could potentially be extended to other disease states and immunological phenotypes. Correlated functional status among segregating V segments might be attributable to linkage disequilibrium, but an unknown experimental factor could not be ruled out. A later analysis found that TCR association rates varied across HLA loci, with DRB1 alleles showing the most associated TCRs and HLA-C alleles the fewest. The earlier analysis of approximately 560 of the donors excluded 15 to 20 rarely observed V segments, including chromosome 9 orphons, because counts were too low. Cytomegalovirus status was reported to be diagnosed by the classifier with high specificity and sensitivity in both the original and validation cohorts. Three of the identified cytomegalovirus-associated TCR beta chains were confirmed in vitro to be specific for cytomegalovirus antigens. A later analysis found that most CMV-associated TCR beta chains appeared HLA-restricted, with HLA associations seemingly driven largely by CMV exposure. Some IMGT-functional V segments, including TRBV6-2 and TRBV6-3, could not be distinguished by the 87-base-pair reads and were therefore excluded. While some public TCRs were present in many individuals, most TCR sequences turned up only very rarely across donors. A later genetic analysis reported fewer N-insertions in productive TCRs among donors in an Asian-associated ancestry cluster than the roughly 690-donor mean. A cluster of highly shared sequence variants was judged likely to represent a technical artifact of the sequencing pipeline. A further reported finding was that TCR beta sequences accurately predicted the HLA-A and HLA-B alleles for most subjects in the first cohort. The study gave a list of about 160 TCR beta chains associated with cytomegalovirus. In this cohort, only TCR beta chains were sequenced, and detectable features were limited by the absence of alpha or paired-chain data. When HLA alleles, especially DR and DQ, strongly co-occurred, attributing TCR associations to individual alleles was difficult. In an earlier analysis of approximately 590 of the donors, most TCR beta V segments appeared in productive rearrangements about 90% or about 30% of the time, broadly matching IMGT annotations. Because HLA typing was missing for some donors at each locus, association tests included only the typed subset.

The sequenced material came from PBMCs. The chain is encoded by TRBV5-1 joined to TRBJ2-4; 5 matching bases give a weak D call of TRBD2. The receptor was derived from a middle-aged man in good health and CMV-seronegative. This receptor carries the CDR3 CASSTRRFAPGTKNIQYF. The nucleotide sequence is TGCGCCAGCAGCACACGACGATTTGCGCCGGGGACCAAAAACATTCAGTACTTC.